This entry describes one T cell receptor (beta chain). Its target is not known. 13 Jbeta primers and 60 Vbeta primers were used for the PCR. The method was immunoSEQ multiplex PCR; TCRdb's version includes in-frame clones alone and lacks a portion of them. Among fewer than 100,000 clones, over 60% were seen once, and the ten largest hold around 17%. Trimming took 7 bases from V and 1 from J; bases not matched to a gene: 8. The CDR3 runs 14 residues. CDR1 is SQVTM and CDR2 is ANQGSEA in the germline V gene. The record originates from a study of cytomegalovirus exposure and HLA in healthy donors. Overall study results and limits: At a 0.05 false discovery rate, a later analysis found 18,000 or so TCR beta sequences to be associated with HLA alleles.

The sample taken for sequencing was PBMCs. The sequence was obtained from a man aged 55 to 70 in good health and CMV-seropositive. V gene TRBV29-1 combines with J gene TRBJ1-1; 8 bases are a match to TRBD1. CDR3 coding DNA: TGCAGCGCCGACAGGGGATCGGGGAACACTGAAGCTTTCTTT. Translating it yields CSADRGSGNTEAFF.